These 17 T cell receptor beta chains came from one sample sequenced in a study of radiotherapy plus CTLA-4 blockade in lung cancer. Profiling relied on immunoSEQ multiplex PCR, and the TCRdb table lists in-frame clones only, not all of them. This sample has fewer than 75,000 clones, with about nine tenths found just once. Sequencing was performed on peripheral blood, taken from a patient treated with radiotherapy plus ipilimumab. All receptors derive from a human donor with non-small cell lung cancer that progressed on radiotherapy plus ipilimumab.

The V and J genes are TRBV27 and TRBJ1-4; D call uncertain. This CDR3 region has 15 residues. Between the trimmed V and J ends, which lost 5 bases and 0 bases, there was a span of 10 bases. The germline V gene has CDR1 MNHEY and CDR2 SMNVEV (reference sequence). The CDR3 reads CASSIVPATNEKLFF. The CDR3, as DNA: TGTGCCAGCAGTATAGTCCCGGCAACTAATGAAAAACTGTTTTTT.

The chain links TRBV2 to TRBJ2-5; 7 bases map to TRBD1. Germline V gene sequence: CDR1 SNHLY, CDR2 FYNNEI. CDR3 length: 13 amino acids. The junction had 5 bases not matched to a gene; V was cut back by 8 bases and J by 2 bases. Here the CDR3 reads CASLGQHQETQYF. The CDR3 nucleotides read TGTGCCAGCCTGGGACAGCATCAAGAGACCCAGTACTTC.

The chain employs TRBV7-9 and TRBJ1-1; 7 bases fit TRBD1. The CDR3 is 16 amino acids. J gave up 10 bases and V 1 base, and 15 bases lay outside the gene matches. CDR1 SEHNR and CDR2 FQNEAQ come from the germline V gene (reference sequence). This chain's CDR3 is CASSLEMSPTGRGAFF. Written as DNA, the CDR3 is TGTGCCAGCAGCTTAGAAATGTCTCCGACAGGGAGGGGAGCTTTCTTT.

The CDR3 nucleotides are TGTGCCACCCACGGCGGATCCTACGAGCAGTACTTC. It translates to CATHGGSYEQYF. The J gene is TRBJ2-5, the V gene TRBV6-1; D is ambiguous. The J call is in doubt because the DNA end fits TRBJ2-7 better. The CDR3 has 12 residues. In germline, CDR1 is MNHNS, CDR2 SASEGT.

The chain recombines TRBV9 with TRBJ2-4; D is tentatively TRBD1 or TRBD2 (5 bases each). V was cut by 8 bases and J by 0 bases, with 6 bases left in between. The germline gives CDR1 SGDLS, CDR2 YYNGEE. The CDR3 is 12 amino acids. CDR3 protein: CASGGAKNIQYF. CDR3 nucleotides: TGTGCCAGTGGGGGAGCCAAAAACATTCAGTACTTC.

This chain uses TRBV2 with TRBJ1-2, with no clear D. V shed 5 bases and J shed 8 bases, with 15 bases lying between them. Germline CDR1 SNHLY, CDR2 FYNNEI. The CDR3 consists of 13 residues. CDR3 in amino acids: CASSRSGRAGYTF. In DNA form, the CDR3 reads TGTGCCAGCAGTCGTTCTGGCCGAGCGGGCTACACCTTC.

The chain combines TRBV6-5 with TRBJ2-3, with 7 bases lining up with TRBD2. Germline lookup yields CDR1 MNHEY and CDR2 SVGAGI. The CDR3 consists of 15 residues. After removal of 6 bases from V and 0 bases from J, the junction contained 6 bases not matched to a gene. CDR3 bases: TGTGCCAGCAGCCCGACTAGCCGTAGCACAGATACGCAGTATTTT. Its translation: CASSPTSRSTDTQYF.

The chain links TRBV30 to TRBJ2-7; 11 bases match TRBD2. CDR1 and CDR2 (germline): GTSNPN, SVGIG (reference sequence). CDR3 length equals 17 residues. V dropped 6 bases and J dropped 0; count of bases not matched to a gene: 13. The DNA of the CDR3 is TGTGCCTGCGAGACTAGCGGGATTTTAACGAGCTCCTACGAGCAGTACTTC. Translated: CACETSGILTSSYEQYF. Based on the CDR3 plus reference TRBV30 and TRBJ2-7, the full variable domain is SQTIHQWPATLVQPVGSPLSLECTVEGTSNPNLYWYRQAAGRGLQLLFYSVGIGQISSEVPQNLSASRPQDRQFILSSKKLLLSDSGFYLCACETSGILTSSYEQYFGPGTRLTVT.

The rearrangement uses TRBV2 and TRBJ2-2, with 9 nucleotides matching TRBD2. CDR1 is SNHLY, CDR2 FYNNEI, per germline. The CDR3 contains 16 residues. V dropped 6 bases and J dropped 6; count of bases not matched to a gene: 11. The CDR3 loop is CASRVLAGGVPGELFF. The CDR3 nucleotides read TGTGCCAGCAGGGTCCTGGCGGGGGGGGTCCCCGGGGAGCTGTTTTTT.

This chain joins TRBV5-8 and TRBJ2-1; no clear D. The length of the CDR3 is 13 residues. Germline V gene lookup returns CDR1 SGHTS and CDR2 YDEGEE. V was pared by 2 bases and J by 4 bases, with 7 bases between. CDR3 sequence reads: CASSLLGYNEQFF. The CDR3 region has the DNA TGTGCCAGCAGCTTATTAGGGTACAATGAGCAGTTCTTC.

The chain carries TRBV10-3 and TRBJ2-3; TRBD2 aligns across 11 bases. The CDR3 has 16 amino acids. CDR1 is ENHRY, CDR2 SYGVKD, per germline. Trimming at V came to 6 bases and at J to 0 bases, leaving 5 bases not matched to a gene. The CDR3 nucleotides read TGTGCCATCAGCGAGACTAGCGGGACTAGCACAGATACGCAGTATTTT. It yields the protein CAISETSGTSTDTQYF.

The chain uses TRBV29-1 and TRBJ1-5, with a tentative D call TRBD1 (5 bases). CDR1 is SQVTM, CDR2 ANQGSEA, per germline. Trimming removed 4 bases from V and 7 bases from J, with 14 bases in between. This CDR3 region has 13 residues. The DNA of the CDR3 is TGCAGCGTTGGGTCGGTTGGGGGACAGCCCCAGCATTTT. It codes for CSVGSVGGQPQHF.

The rearrangement links TRBV5-1 to TRBJ2-7; 8 nucleotides agree with TRBD2. The CDR3 is 13 amino acids. V was pared by 0 bases and J by 6 bases, with 2 bases of the junction left unmatched. The germline V gene has CDR1 SGHRS and CDR2 YFSETQ. CDR3 in amino acids: CASSLGLASEQYV. In DNA form, the CDR3 reads TGCGCCAGCAGCTTGGGACTAGCGAGCGAGCAGTACGTC.

The chain couples TRBV2 to TRBJ1-5; 9 bases map to TRBD1. Losses at the gene ends were 3 bases for V and 5 bases for J; bases not matched to a gene: 5. The CDR3 loop spans 15 amino acids. Per the germline V gene, CDR1 is SNHLY and CDR2 is FYNNEI. The CDR3 bases are TGTGCCAGCAGTGAGTTTACAGGGGGCGATCAGCCCCAGCATTTT. Translated: CASSEFTGGDQPQHF.

The chain couples TRBV5-1 to TRBJ2-1; the D gene is possibly TRBD2 (7 bases). Germline CDR1 reads SGHRS; CDR2 reads YFSETQ. CDR3 length: 14 amino acids. V was shortened by 1 base and J by 8 bases, with 13 bases between the two germline ends. CDR3 sequence (DNA): TGCGCCAGCAGCTTGCGGGGGGCTGGGGATGAGCAGTTCTTC. It encodes CASSLRGAGDEQFF.

The chain employs TRBV5-4 and TRBJ2-7; no reliable D call. Germline CDR1 and CDR2: SGHNT and YYREEE (reference sequence). The CDR3 is 14 residues long. V gave up 4 bases and J gave up 1 base, with 12 bases separating them. DNA for the CDR3: TGTGCCAGCAGCCCGGATCTGGCGTCCTACGAGCAGTACTTC. It is translated as CASSPDLASYEQYF.

Of note for this clone: Its ends do not fully match the called genes, so a read error is possible. The CDR3 DNA sequence: TGTGCCTGGAGTGTACTTCGGAACAGTGAAGCTTTCTTT. The encoded protein is CAWSVLRNSEAFF. The rearrangement uses TRBV30 and TRBJ1-1, with D unresolved. CDR1 and CDR2 (germline): GTSNPN, SVGIG (reference sequence). There are 13 residues in the CDR3.